The clone carrying this TCR beta chain was counted once. The repertoire was sequenced with immunoSEQ multiplex PCR; TCRdb's copy has only in-frame clones and lacks some. This table holds tens of thousands of clones, 88% found once. These data are taken from a study of T cell responses to AZD1222 COVID-19 vaccine. Germline CDR1 is LNHDA and CDR2 is SQIVND (reference sequence). J lost 2 bases, V lost 4 bases, and 1 base had no gene match. The CDR3 runs to 15 residues. V and J are TRBV19 and TRBJ2-5; 13 nucleotides agree with TRBD2. The clonotype comes from an adult who received the AZD1222 COVID-19 vaccine. Sequenced here: peripheral blood, sampled 28 days after the second AZD1222 dose. The CDR3 DNA reads as TGTGCCAGTAGTAAGGGACTAGCGGGGCAAGAGACCCAGTACTTC. Protein product: CASSKGLAGQETQYF.